This T cell receptor beta chain was captured in a study of regulatory T cells in long-lasting Graves disease. Germline V CDR1 and CDR2: SEHNR, FQNEAQ (reference sequence). Trimming at V came to 4 bases and at J to 1 base, leaving 4 bases not matched to a gene. CDR3 length equals 15 residues. Documented time point: newly diagnosed GD, antithyroid drugs for less than 3 months. Generation of the TCR library employed RNA extracted from PBMCs. EDTA tubes were used for drawing 8 to 9 milliliters of peripheral blood. According to the study, TCR beta libraries were built with iRepertoire HTBI primers and CDR3-region Arm-PCR. TCRdb itself ran the multiplex PCR reads through MiXCR, one entry per CDR3 protein. Altogether around 240,000 distinct CDR3 sequences are present, 18% being singletons, with the ten largest covering roughly 15%. A further study also used this sample, focusing on T cells in Graves' hyperthyroidism and ophthalmopathy. From that study: Graves' hyperthyroidism is called stable when ophthalmopathy does not progress within 18 months. Patients aged 18 to 65 with hyperthyroidism were newly diagnosed, with duration under 2 months.

This TCR was recovered from a woman in her 30s with Graves disease. The sample here was peripheral blood mononuclear cells (PBMCs), taken at new diagnosis, from a patient treated with antithyroid drugs. This chain uses TRBV7-9 with TRBJ2-1; 7 positions agree with TRBD2. The DNA for the CDR3 is TGTGCCAGCAGCTCCGAGGGAGGGTCCTACAATGAGCAGTTCTTC. Protein: CASSSEGGSYNEQFF.